Below, 5 T cell receptor beta chains from the same sample are listed, as sequenced in a study of T cells in Graves' hyperthyroidism and ophthalmopathy. The source material, RNA transcripts, was used to amplify TCR beta CDR3 regions. HTBI primers were employed in a first-round RT-PCR of the TCR CDR3. Using its own MiXCR run on the multiplex PCR reads, TCRdb lists one record per CDR3 protein. The sample carries a few hundred thousand distinct CDR3 sequences, around 14% recorded once. The sample taken for sequencing was blood. Receptors originate from a woman aged 18-29 years with Graves' hyperthyroidism that later progressed to Graves' ophthalmopathy.

This clonotype was found a few times. The chain is built from TRBV4-3 and TRBJ2-7; maybe TRBD1 (6 bases). Germline V lookup: CDR1 LGHNA, CDR2 YSLEER. This CDR3 comprises 16 residues. Trimming removed 5 bases from V and 6 bases from J, with 23 bases in between. CDR3 residues: CASSGEVDSYFREQYF. The CDR3 bases are TGCGCCAGCAGCGGAGAAGTGGACAGCTATTTCCGCGAGCAGTACTTC.

The table lists this clonotype with a few counts. At one of its ends the junction is not consistent with the germline gene, which may arise from a read error. V gene TRBV7-7 combines with J gene TRBJ2-5, with TRBD2 matching 14 bases. Germline CDR1 is SSHAT and CDR2 is FNYEAQ (reference sequence). The CDR3 sequence is 18 residues long. CDR3 region: CASSQGLAGGKYQETQYF. The CDR3 nucleotides read TGTGCTAGCAGCCAAGGACTAGCGGGAGGAAAGTACCAAGAGACCCAGTACTTC.

The chain employs TRBV20-1 and TRBJ1-1; 8 bases agree with TRBD1. The CDR3 totals 13 residues. With V trimmed by 4 bases and J by 6 bases, 7 bases remained unmatched. Germline V gene lookup returns CDR1 DFQATT and CDR2 SNEGSKA (reference sequence). DNA for the CDR3: TGCAGTGCTAATGCGGACAGGGAAGCTGAAGCTTTCTTT. Protein product: CSANADREAEAFF.

The gene calls are TRBV2 and TRBJ2-7; D perhaps matches TRBD2 (7 bases). The CDR3 extends over 13 amino acids. Germline CDR1 SNHLY, CDR2 FYNNEI. The V end lost 7 bases, the J end lost 1 base, and 11 bases lay between the germline ends. The CDR3 DNA follows: TGTGCCAGCACGGGGAGGGGGTCCTACGAGCAGTACTTC. Its protein product is CASTGRGSYEQYF.

This rearrangement joins TRBV11-1 to TRBJ2-3, with 9 nucleotides matching TRBD2. Germline loops: CDR1 SGHAT, CDR2 FQDESV (reference sequence). The V gene end was trimmed by 2 bases and the J gene end by 0 bases; junction bases not matched to a gene: 9. This CDR3 region has 18 residues. This CDR3 is CASSLPSGEQASTDTQYF. DNA for the CDR3: TGTGCCAGCAGCTTACCTAGCGGGGAACAAGCGAGCACAGATACGCAGTATTTT.